A selection of T cell receptor beta chains follows, all from one sample in a study of blood T cell repertoires in COVID-19. TCRdb's copy holds only in-frame clones and misses some; the assay was immunoSEQ multiplex PCR. The sample shows around 250,000 clones, roughly nine tenths of them seen only once. Sequencing input: peripheral blood. These receptors were obtained from a man aged 60 to 69 with acute or convalescent COVID-19. The conserved cysteine and the conserved F or W are not part of the CDR3 here. The order of the fields is V gene, J gene, CDR3 protein.

V gene: TRBV21-1
J gene: TRBJ2-5
CDR3 protein: ASKGGWKTQY

V gene: TRBV18
J gene: TRBJ1-1
CDR3 protein: ASALDRANTEAF

V gene: TRBV27
J gene: TRBJ1-2
CDR3 protein: ASSLYGDRLEHGYT

V gene: TRBV10-3
J gene: TRBJ2-1
CDR3 protein: AISGRDRGKNEQF

V gene: TRBV27
J gene: TRBJ2-7
CDR3 protein: ASSQRFGGGAIYEQY

V gene: TRBV4-3
J gene: TRBJ2-6
CDR3 protein: ASSQDSSGANVLT

V gene: TRBV7-3
J gene: TRBJ2-3
CDR3 protein: ASSPTSGILSDTQY

V gene: TRBV28
J gene: TRBJ1-2
CDR3 protein: ASSLYGGNYGYT

V gene: TRBV7-9
J gene: TRBJ2-5
CDR3 protein: ASSLGQGKETQY

V gene: TRBV12-3/TRBV12-4
J gene: TRBJ1-2
CDR3 protein: ASSLVSYGYT

V gene: TRBV5-6
J gene: TRBJ1-6
CDR3 protein: ASSLVPSSYNSPLH

V gene: TRBV11-3
J gene: TRBJ2-7
CDR3 protein: ASSPAWDTSSYEQY

V gene: TRBV28
J gene: TRBJ2-6
CDR3 protein: ASRIPTEEVSGANVLT

V gene: TRBV2
J gene: TRBJ2-7
CDR3 protein: ASTPASGSHEQY

V gene: TRBV27
J gene: TRBJ1-4
CDR3 protein: ASRGWGSGYEKLF

V gene: TRBV12-3/TRBV12-4
J gene: TRBJ1-2
CDR3 protein: ASSASGAYGYT

V gene: TRBV21-1
J gene: TRBJ2-1
CDR3 protein: ASSAGEREGRGRHEQF

V gene: TRBV7-2
J gene: TRBJ2-7
CDR3 protein: ASSPRTGGTYEQY

V gene: TRBV6-5
J gene: TRBJ2-5
CDR3 protein: ASSRDRGQETQY

V gene: TRBV7-2
J gene: TRBJ2-7
CDR3 protein: ASSSYRGMDEQY

V gene: TRBV28
J gene: TRBJ1-3
CDR3 protein: ASRLVVQGGGNTIY

V gene: TRBV3-1/TRBV3-2
J gene: TRBJ2-1
CDR3 protein: ASSQASYNEQF

V gene: TRBV24-1
J gene: TRBJ2-5
CDR3 protein: ATSDFQLGQGRETQY

V gene: TRBV28
J gene: TRBJ2-3
CDR3 protein: ASSGREGVTDTQY

V gene: TRBV19
J gene: TRBJ2-5
CDR3 protein: ASRPWGQGDKGTQY

V gene: TRBV27
J gene: TRBJ1-2
CDR3 protein: ASSPGTDNYGYT

V gene: TRBV30
J gene: TRBJ1-6
CDR3 protein: ASQPGGGRSPLH

V gene: TRBV30
J gene: TRBJ2-2
CDR3 protein: AWSQQGAELF

V gene: TRBV7-8
J gene: TRBJ2-3
CDR3 protein: ASSLVSGGPVDTQY

V gene: TRBV6-2/TRBV6-3
J gene: TRBJ2-1
CDR3 protein: ASSPILRSSYNEQF

V gene: TRBV18
J gene: TRBJ1-1
CDR3 protein: ASSEGRWGNTEAF

V gene: TRBV2
J gene: TRBJ1-2
CDR3 protein: ASSGGAGAPYGYT

V gene: TRBV5-4
J gene: TRBJ1-1
CDR3 protein: ASSSERNEGTEAF

V gene: TRBV18
J gene: TRBJ1-2
CDR3 protein: ASSPRTGEDGYT

V gene: TRBV7-2
J gene: TRBJ1-2
CDR3 protein: ASSSPSGGFTIGGYGYT

V gene: TRBV7-8
J gene: TRBJ2-7
CDR3 protein: ASSLIFGREGEQY

V gene: TRBV11-3
J gene: TRBJ2-1
CDR3 protein: ASSPRGVGASGNNEQF

V gene: TRBV28
J gene: TRBJ2-7
CDR3 protein: ASSFSYREDYEQY

V gene: TRBV30
J gene: TRBJ2-5
CDR3 protein: AWSVSSGRAVETQY

V gene: TRBV4-2
J gene: TRBJ2-7
CDR3 protein: ASSQELGYEQY

V gene: TRBV9
J gene: TRBJ2-1
CDR3 protein: ASSVRGGSYNEQF

V gene: TRBV7-2
J gene: TRBJ1-1
CDR3 protein: ASSSPWGQGNEAF

V gene: TRBV5-1
J gene: TRBJ1-1
CDR3 protein: ASSPQGRWTEAF

V gene: TRBV5-4
J gene: TRBJ1-4
CDR3 protein: ASSLAGEKLF

V gene: TRBV19
J gene: TRBJ1-2
CDR3 protein: ASSPPSTGISRQGYT

V gene: TRBV25-1
J gene: TRBJ1-2
CDR3 protein: ASSEYRYGYT

V gene: TRBV5-1
J gene: TRBJ1-2
CDR3 protein: ASSLVLGGDNYGYT

V gene: TRBV7-6
J gene: TRBJ2-1
CDR3 protein: ASSPRSGDSYNEQF

V gene: TRBV6-5
J gene: TRBJ1-4
CDR3 protein: ASARTGTANEKLF

V gene: TRBV28
J gene: TRBJ1-6
CDR3 protein: ASSTGLRLSPLH

V gene: TRBV10-3
J gene: TRBJ1-1
CDR3 protein: AISLRQGSDTEAF

V gene: TRBV18
J gene: TRBJ2-3
CDR3 protein: ASSPVVLAGPSTDTQY